Following are 18 T cell receptor beta chains from one sample sequenced in a study of cytomegalovirus exposure and HLA in healthy donors. The PCR was carried out with 60 Vbeta primers and 13 Jbeta primers. The data were produced by immunoSEQ multiplex PCR, yet TCRdb's version contains in-frame clones alone and is incomplete. This table holds 150,000 to 170,000 clones, approximately 80% found once. Sequencing was done on a sample of PBMCs. Every receptor here comes from a young man in good health and CMV-seropositive.

The V call is TRBV4-2, the J call TRBJ2-1, with 8 positions matching TRBD2. The V segment lost 1 base and the J segment 4 bases; nucleotides outside the gene matches: 9. CDR3 length equals 17 residues. The V gene's germline CDR1 is LGHNA and CDR2 YNFKEQ. The CDR3 protein is CASSQGLPTGGYNEQFF. In nucleotides, the CDR3 is TGTGCCAGCAGCCAAGGCCTCCCTACGGGAGGGTACAATGAGCAGTTCTTC.

The V call is TRBV6-4, the J call TRBJ2-1; 10 bases match TRBD1. Germline V CDR1 and CDR2: MRHNA, SNTAGT. The CDR3 is made up of 16 amino acids. V lost 3 bases to trimming and J lost 3 bases; unmatched junction nucleotides: 5. The CDR3 DNA reads TGTGCCAGCAGTGAGTCGTGGGACAGGGGCTACAATGAGCAGTTCTTC. Amino acid sequence: CASSESWDRGYNEQFF.

This sequence joins TRBV19 and TRBJ1-5; 8 bases map to TRBD1. With 4 bases clipped from V and 2 bases from J, the junction kept 4 bases outside the gene matches. The CDR3 is 15 residues long. Per the germline V gene, CDR1 is LNHDA and CDR2 is SQIVND (reference sequence). CDR3 region: CASSKSTGGNQPQHF. CDR3 DNA sequence: TGTGCCAGTAGTAAATCGACAGGGGGCAATCAGCCCCAGCATTTT.

In DNA, the CDR3 is TGTGCCAGCAGGGGGGACAATTATAGCAATCAGCCCCAGCATTTT. This translates into CASRGDNYSNQPQHF. The chain employs TRBV2 and TRBJ1-5; tentative D call: TRBD1 (6 bases). Trimming took 6 bases from V and 0 from J, leaving 12 bases between them. Germline V gene sequence: CDR1 SNHLY, CDR2 FYNNEI. The CDR3 extends over 15 amino acids.

The V gene is TRBV5-1, the J gene TRBJ1-1; the match to TRBD1 covers 10 bases. CDR3 size: 14 residues. Germline V gene sequence: CDR1 SGHRS, CDR2 YFSETQ. V lost 0 bases, J lost 10 bases, and 6 bases stayed unmatched. This chain's CDR3 is CASSLGGQGQSAFF. The CDR3 coding sequence is TGCGCCAGCAGCTTGGGGGGACAGGGGCAATCAGCTTTCTTT.

This clone showed up just a few times. The chain carries TRBV20-1 and TRBJ2-1; D remains unclear. The germline CDR1 and CDR2 sequences are DFQATT and SNEGSKA (reference sequence). This CDR3 comprises 11 residues. The V gene lost 8 bases and the J gene lost 7 bases, with 12 bases spanning the gap. CDR3 loop: CSLPALNEQFF. CDR3 nucleotide sequence: TGCAGTCTACCAGCGCTGAATGAGCAGTTCTTC.

This chain uses TRBV7-9 with TRBJ1-5, with 7 nucleotides matching TRBD1. Per germline, CDR1 SEHNR and CDR2 FQNEAQ (reference sequence). V was pared by 5 bases and J by 3 bases, with 1 base of the junction left unmatched. This CDR3 contains 13 residues. This CDR3 is CASSGQANQPQHF. CDR3 coding DNA: TGTGCCAGCAGCGGACAGGCCAATCAGCCCCAGCATTTT. Using reference TRBV7-9 and TRBJ1-5 for the parts outside the CDR3, the full variable domain is DTGVSQNPRHKITKRGQNVTFRCDPISEHNRLYWYRQTLGQGPEFLTYFQNEAQLEKSRLLSDRFSAERPKGSFSTLEIQRTEQGDSAMYLCASSGQANQPQHFGDGTRLSIL.

The CDR3: CASSIWTNPSTDTQYF. For the CDR3, the DNA is TGTGCCAGCAGCATCTGGACTAACCCCTCCACAGATACGCAGTATTTT. V is TRBV5-6 and J is TRBJ2-3; a weak D match, TRBD2 (6 bases). The CDR3 extends over 16 amino acids. With 4 bases removed from V and 2 bases from J, the gap between germline ends came to 17 bases. Germline-derived CDR1 and CDR2 are SGHDT and YYEEEE.

Details on this clone: Other DNA variants within this sample encode the same CDR3. The J gene is TRBJ2-5, the V gene TRBV18; 8 positions match TRBD2. CDR3 length: 14 amino acids. V was clipped by 0 bases and J by 3 bases; unmatched bases: 0. Germline assignment: CDR1 KGHSH and CDR2 LQKENI. CDR3 amino acids: CASSPPGLEETQYF. For the CDR3, the DNA is TGTGCCAGCTCACCACCGGGACTAGAAGAGACCCAGTACTTC.

J is TRBJ1-2 and V is TRBV11-2; D not resolved. The CDR3 has 15 amino acids. Germline lookup yields CDR1 SGHAT and CDR2 FQNNGV. The ends were cut back, 2 bases at V and 4 bases at J, with 14 bases in the middle. In DNA form, the CDR3 reads TGTGCCAGCAGCTTAAATGTTGCGGCATCCTATGGCTACACCTTC. Protein product: CASSLNVAASYGYTF.

This rearrangement joins TRBV21-1 to TRBJ2-7; the table assigns TRBD2, which was not confirmed against the DNA. TRBV21-1 constitutes a pseudogene. The CDR3 spans 12 residues. The CDR3 loop is CASSTFSGGVYF. DNA for the CDR3: TGTGCCAGCAGCACCTTTAGCGGGGGAGTTTACTTC.

The rearrangement uses TRBV4-2 and TRBJ1-6; D unresolved. With 1 base removed from V and 7 bases from J, the gap between germline ends came to 8 bases. The CDR3 sequence is 14 residues long. Germline V lookup: CDR1 LGHNA, CDR2 YNFKEQ. In nucleotides, the CDR3 is TGTGCCAGCAGCCAAGCCGTGAGGAATTCACCCCTCCACTTT. Translation: CASSQAVRNSPLHF.

This clone was detected a few times. Written as DNA, the CDR3 is TGTGCCAGCAGCTTAGGCACCAAGCCTGATAATGAAAAACTGTTTTTT. Amino acid sequence: CASSLGTKPDNEKLFF. The chain recombines TRBV7-9 with TRBJ1-4; D gene uncertain. Germline CDR1 reads SEHNR; CDR2 reads FQNEAQ (reference sequence). This CDR3 is 16 amino acids long. With 1 base removed from V and 4 bases from J, the gap between germline ends came to 13 bases.

This chain links TRBV11-2 with TRBJ2-1; 10 bases map to TRBD2. V shed 5 bases and J 5 bases; nucleotides not matched to a gene: 6. CDR3 size: 15 residues. Looked up from germline, CDR1 is SGHAT and CDR2 is FQNNGV. In DNA form, the CDR3 reads TGTGCCAGCAGCCCGAGGACTAGCGGAAACAATGAGCAGTTCTTC. This translates into CASSPRTSGNNEQFF.

This chain links TRBV29-1 with TRBJ2-1; 14 bases map to TRBD2. Germline V CDR1 and CDR2: SQVTM, ANQGSEA. The CDR3 totals 14 residues. V dropped 3 bases and J dropped 14; count of bases not matched to a gene: 9. In nucleotides, the CDR3 is TGCAGCGTTGAGACTAGCGGGAGGGCCCCGGAGGAGTTCTTC. Protein product: CSVETSGRAPEEFF.

Only one count was recorded for this clone. The chain carries TRBV19 and TRBJ2-1; possibly TRBD2 for D (6 bases). The V end was cut by 1 base, the J end by 10 bases, with 11 bases between. Germline CDR1 is LNHDA and CDR2 is SQIVND (reference sequence). This CDR3 contains 13 residues. The CDR3 DNA reads TGTGCCAGTAGTATAGCCTCGGAGGGCGAGCAGTTCTTC. Encoded protein: CASSIASEGEQFF. The whole variable domain, filled in from reference TRBV19 and TRBJ2-1, reads DGGITQSPKYLFRKEGQNVTLSCEQNLNHDAMYWYRQDPGQGLRLIYYSQIVNDFQKGDIAEGYSVSREKKESFPLTVTSAQKNPTAFYLCASSIASEGEQFFGPGTRLTVL.

This clone was recorded a few times. CDR3 region: CASSSLAGVPNEQFF. CDR3 bases: TGTGCCAGCAGCTCATTAGCGGGAGTACCCAATGAGCAGTTCTTC. V is TRBV7-2 and J is TRBJ2-1, with 9 bases matching TRBD2. CDR1 SGHTA and CDR2 FQGNSA come from the germline V gene. Germline trimming cut 4 bases from V and 6 bases from J; bases unmatched to any gene: 7. The CDR3 totals 15 residues.

The chain uses TRBV5-1 and TRBJ1-1; TRBD1 aligns across 7 bases. The CDR3 covers 15 residues. Losses at the gene ends were 4 bases for V and 1 base for J; bases not matched to a gene: 7. The germline gives CDR1 SGHRS, CDR2 YFSETQ. Written as DNA, the CDR3 is TGCGCCAGCAGCGCCTCGGGACAGCAGAACACTGAAGCTTTCTTT. The encoded protein is CASSASGQQNTEAFF. Supplemented by reference TRBV5-1 and TRBJ1-1, the full variable domain reads KAGVTQTPRYLIKTRGQQVTLSCSPISGHRSVSWYQQTPGQGLQFLFEYFSETQRNKGNFPGRFSGRQFSNSRSEMNVSTLELGDSALYLCASSASGQQNTEAFFGQGTRLTVV.